This TCR beta chain was identified during a study of cytomegalovirus exposure and HLA in healthy donors. The germline CDR1 and CDR2 sequences are MNHNY and SVGAGI (reference sequence). V trimming: 0 bases; J trimming: 3 bases; junction bases outside the gene matches: 4. The CDR3 has 16 amino acids. The PCR employed 60 Vbeta primers together with 13 Jbeta primers. Using immunoSEQ multiplex PCR, the repertoire was profiled, and TCRdb retains in-frame clones only, with some absent. The sample contains nearly 110,000 clones, around three quarters of which appear only once. In its sample, this clone was seen a few times. What it binds is unknown. Overall study results and limits: Reported findings show TCR beta sequences accurately forecast HLA-A and HLA-B alleles in most subjects.

This clonotype was sampled from a man aged 30 to 45 in good health and CMV-seronegative. Sequenced: PBMCs. The chain is built from TRBV6-6 and TRBJ1-1; 10 nucleotides line up with TRBD1. Written as DNA, the CDR3 is TGTGCCAGCAGTTACTCAGGACAGGGGGGCCACACTGAAGCTTTCTTT. Translation: CASSYSGQGGHTEAFF.